This T cell receptor beta chain is from a study of blood T cell repertoires in COVID-19. Under the authors' procedure: Reference gene primer amplification gave nucleated cell count estimates. Data came from immunoSEQ multiplex PCR; TCRdb stores just in-frame clones and leaves some out. That table is the source of V, J and clone size, and D and trimming were worked out from the DNA. The sample yields 150,000 to 200,000 clones, about 88% seen once. Trimming removed 3 bases from V and 3 bases from J, with 12 bases in between. From germline, CDR1 is LGHDT and CDR2 YNNKEL (reference sequence). The CDR3 loop spans 15 amino acids. This clone was found a few times.

The specimen was peripheral blood. The TCR comes from a man between 65 and 85 years old with active or convalescent COVID-19. The chain couples TRBV3-1 (or the pseudogene TRBV3-2) to TRBJ1-3, with D perhaps matching TRBD1 (6 bases). The chain's CDR3 is CASSHGGLNGNTIYF. The CDR3 region has the DNA TGTGCCAGCAGCCACGGGGGGCTGAATGGAAACACCATATATTTT.